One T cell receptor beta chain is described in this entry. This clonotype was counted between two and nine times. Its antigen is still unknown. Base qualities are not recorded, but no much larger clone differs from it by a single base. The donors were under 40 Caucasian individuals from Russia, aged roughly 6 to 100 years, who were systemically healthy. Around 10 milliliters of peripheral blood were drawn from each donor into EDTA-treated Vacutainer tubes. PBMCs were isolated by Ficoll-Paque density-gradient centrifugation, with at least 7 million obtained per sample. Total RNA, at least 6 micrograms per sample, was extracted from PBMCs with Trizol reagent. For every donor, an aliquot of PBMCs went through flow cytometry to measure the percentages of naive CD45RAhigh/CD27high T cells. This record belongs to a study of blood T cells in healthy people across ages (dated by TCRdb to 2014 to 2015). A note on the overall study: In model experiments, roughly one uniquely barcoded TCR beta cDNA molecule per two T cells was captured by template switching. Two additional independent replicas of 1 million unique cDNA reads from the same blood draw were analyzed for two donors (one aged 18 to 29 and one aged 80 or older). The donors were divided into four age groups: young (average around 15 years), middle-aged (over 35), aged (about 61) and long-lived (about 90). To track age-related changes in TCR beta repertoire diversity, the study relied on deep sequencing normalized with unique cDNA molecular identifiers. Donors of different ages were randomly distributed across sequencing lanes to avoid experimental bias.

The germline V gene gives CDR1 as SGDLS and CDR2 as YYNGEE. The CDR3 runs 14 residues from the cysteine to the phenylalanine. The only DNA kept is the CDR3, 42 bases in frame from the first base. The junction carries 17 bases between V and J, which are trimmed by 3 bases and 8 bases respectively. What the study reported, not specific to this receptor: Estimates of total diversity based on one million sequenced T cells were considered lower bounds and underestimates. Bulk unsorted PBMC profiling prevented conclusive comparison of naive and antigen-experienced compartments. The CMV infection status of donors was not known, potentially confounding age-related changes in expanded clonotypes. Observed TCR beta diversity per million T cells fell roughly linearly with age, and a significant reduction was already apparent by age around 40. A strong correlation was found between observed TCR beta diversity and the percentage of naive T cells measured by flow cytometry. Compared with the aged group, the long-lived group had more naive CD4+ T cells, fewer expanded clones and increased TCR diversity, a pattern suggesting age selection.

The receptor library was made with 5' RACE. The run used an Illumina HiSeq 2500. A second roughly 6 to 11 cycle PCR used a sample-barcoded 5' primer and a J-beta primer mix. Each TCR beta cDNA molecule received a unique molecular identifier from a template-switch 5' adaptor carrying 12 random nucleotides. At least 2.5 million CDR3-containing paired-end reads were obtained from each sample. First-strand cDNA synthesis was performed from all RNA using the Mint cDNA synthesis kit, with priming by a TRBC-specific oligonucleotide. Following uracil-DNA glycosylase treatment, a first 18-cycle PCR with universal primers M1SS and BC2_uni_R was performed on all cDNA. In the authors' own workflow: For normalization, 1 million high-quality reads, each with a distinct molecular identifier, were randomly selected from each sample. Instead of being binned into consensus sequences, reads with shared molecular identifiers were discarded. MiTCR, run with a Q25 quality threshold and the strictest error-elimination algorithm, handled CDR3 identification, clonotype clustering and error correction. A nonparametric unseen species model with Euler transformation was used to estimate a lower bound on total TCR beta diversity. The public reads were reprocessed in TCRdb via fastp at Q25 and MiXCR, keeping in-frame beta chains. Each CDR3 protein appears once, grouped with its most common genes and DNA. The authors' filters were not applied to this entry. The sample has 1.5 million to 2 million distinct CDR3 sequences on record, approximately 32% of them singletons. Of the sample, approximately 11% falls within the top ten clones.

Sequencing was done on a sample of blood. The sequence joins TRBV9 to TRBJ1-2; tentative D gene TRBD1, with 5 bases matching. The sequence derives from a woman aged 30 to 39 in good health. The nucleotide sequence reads TGTGCCAGCAGCGCGGGTCCCGGGGGAGGCGGCTACACCTTC. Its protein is CASSAGPGGGGYTF.